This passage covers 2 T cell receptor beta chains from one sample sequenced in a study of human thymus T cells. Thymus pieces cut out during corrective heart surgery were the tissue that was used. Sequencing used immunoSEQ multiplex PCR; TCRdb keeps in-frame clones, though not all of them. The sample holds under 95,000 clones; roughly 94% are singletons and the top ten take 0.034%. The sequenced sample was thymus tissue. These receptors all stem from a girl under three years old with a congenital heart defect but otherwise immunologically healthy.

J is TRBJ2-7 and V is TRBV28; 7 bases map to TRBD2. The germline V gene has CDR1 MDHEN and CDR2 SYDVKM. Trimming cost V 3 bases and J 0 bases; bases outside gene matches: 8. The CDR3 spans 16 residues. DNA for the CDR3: TGTGCCAGCAGTTTCGTCGTAGCGGGCCCCTCCTACGAGCAGTACTTC. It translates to CASSFVVAGPSYEQYF.

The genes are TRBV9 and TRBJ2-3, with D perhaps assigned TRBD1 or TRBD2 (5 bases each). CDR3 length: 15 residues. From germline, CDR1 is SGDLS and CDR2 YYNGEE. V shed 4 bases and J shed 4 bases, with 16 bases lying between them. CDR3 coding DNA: TGTGCCAGCAGCCAACCAGGGCAGGGAGCAGATACGCAGTATTTT. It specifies CASSQPGQGADTQYF. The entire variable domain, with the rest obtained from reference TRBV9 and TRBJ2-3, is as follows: DSGVTQTPKHLITATGQRVTLRCSPRSGDLSVYWYQQSLDQGLQFLIQYYNGEERAKGNILERFSAQQFPDLHSELNLSSLELGDSALYFCASSQPGQGADTQYFGPGTRLTVL.